This TCR beta chain appears in the sequencing data of a study of OX40 agonist ivuxolimab in advanced cancers. Study as a whole: All patients had ivuxolimab intravenously every 2 weeks at 0.01 to 10 mg/kg. Points from the study as a whole: At doses 0.1 to 3.0 mg/kg, CD4+ and CD8+ clones expanded.

The table came from immunoSEQ multiplex PCR; TCRdb's copy has only in-frame clones and leaves some out. The table includes 65,000 to 95,000 clones, roughly 88% detected once. In the case of this clone: Its antigen is currently unknown.

The clonotype originates from an adult with an advanced solid tumor such as melanoma, head and neck, liver or kidney cancer. This specimen was CD4+ or CD8+ T cells sorted from blood, taken in a trial of the OX40 agonist ivuxolimab.

The CDR3 is CASSLNSAADTQYF. CDR3 bases: TGTGCCAGCAGCTTAAATAGCGCGGCAGATACGCAGTATTTT. V and J are TRBV7-3 and TRBJ2-3; possible D gene TRBD2, 5 bases. Germline V CDR1 and CDR2: SGHTA, FQGTGA. V was cut by 1 base and J by 4 bases, with 9 bases left in between. The CDR3 has 14 amino acids. Based on the CDR3 plus reference TRBV7-3 and TRBJ2-3, the full variable domain is GAGVSQTPSNKVTEKGKYVELRCDPISGHTALYWYRQSLGQGPEFLIYFQGTGAADDSGLPNDRFFAVRPEGSVSTLKIQRTERGDSAVYLCASSLNSAADTQYFGPGTRLTVL.